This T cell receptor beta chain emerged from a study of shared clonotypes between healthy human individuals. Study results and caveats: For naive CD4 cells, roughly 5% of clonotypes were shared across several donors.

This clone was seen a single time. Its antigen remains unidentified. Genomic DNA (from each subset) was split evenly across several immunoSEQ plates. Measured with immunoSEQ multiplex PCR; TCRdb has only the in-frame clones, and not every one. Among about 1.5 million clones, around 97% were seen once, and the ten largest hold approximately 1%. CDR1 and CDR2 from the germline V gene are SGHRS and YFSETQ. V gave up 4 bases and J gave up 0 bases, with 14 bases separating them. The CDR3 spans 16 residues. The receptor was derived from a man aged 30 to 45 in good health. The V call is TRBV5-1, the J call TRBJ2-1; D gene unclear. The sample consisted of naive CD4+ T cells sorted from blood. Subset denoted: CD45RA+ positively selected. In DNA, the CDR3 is TGCGCCAGCAGCCCAGCTGAACAGAGCTCCTACAATGAGCAGTTCTTC. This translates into CASSPAEQSSYNEQFF.